These T cell receptor beta chains were read from a single sample in a study of OX40 agonist ivuxolimab in advanced cancers. Libraries were prepared by immunoSEQ multiplex PCR; TCRdb keeps only in-frame clonotypes and omits some of them. The sample holds under 85,000 clones; over 65% are singletons and the top ten take around 0.63%. The sample was CD4+ or CD8+ T cells sorted from blood, taken in a trial of the OX40 agonist ivuxolimab. Every receptor here comes from an adult with an advanced solid tumor such as melanoma, head and neck, liver or kidney cancer. Each CDR3 is given with its conserved first and last residue. The order of the fields is J gene, V gene, CDR3 protein.

j_gene: TRBJ2-7; v_gene: TRBV7-2; CDR3aa: CASSIDRNYEQYF
j_gene: TRBJ2-5; v_gene: TRBV19; CDR3aa: CASKGRSYQETQYF
j_gene: TRBJ2-5; v_gene: TRBV7-2; CDR3aa: CASSGSFQETQYF
j_gene: TRBJ1-1; v_gene: TRBV29-1; CDR3aa: CSVGPQGAGTEAFF
j_gene: TRBJ1-6; v_gene: TRBV6-6; CDR3aa: CASSYYGDSPLHF
j_gene: TRBJ1-1; v_gene: TRBV6-6; CDR3aa: CATQMNTEAFF
j_gene: TRBJ2-1; v_gene: TRBV9; CDR3aa: CASSVVAGAYNEQFF
j_gene: TRBJ2-1; v_gene: TRBV4-2; CDR3aa: CASSPARGPGDEQFF
j_gene: TRBJ1-5; v_gene: TRBV6-6; CDR3aa: CASSYPQINQPQHF
j_gene: TRBJ2-5; v_gene: TRBV27; CDR3aa: CASSFRGRETQYF
j_gene: TRBJ1-3; v_gene: TRBV11-2; CDR3aa: CASSDRASGNTIYF
j_gene: TRBJ2-2; v_gene: TRBV7-6; CDR3aa: CASSLAGANTGELFF
j_gene: TRBJ1-2; v_gene: TRBV4-1; CDR3aa: CASSQDYLYGYGYTF
j_gene: TRBJ1-2; v_gene: TRBV5-5; CDR3aa: CASSHRQGDYGYTF
j_gene: TRBJ2-5; v_gene: TRBV7-2; CDR3aa: CASSLATRLGGETQYF
j_gene: TRBJ1-6; v_gene: TRBV7-2; CDR3aa: CASSFRQGHNSPLHF
j_gene: TRBJ1-1; v_gene: TRBV2; CDR3aa: CASSTQGLNTEAFF
j_gene: TRBJ2-7; v_gene: TRBV5-1; CDR3aa: CASSSQGPAYEQYF
j_gene: TRBJ1-2; v_gene: TRBV6-1; CDR3aa: CASSDRVPGYTF
j_gene: TRBJ1-4; v_gene: TRBV6-5; CDR3aa: CASSYEGQGEKLFF
j_gene: TRBJ2-1; v_gene: TRBV11-3; CDR3aa: CASSATTIGGKQFF
j_gene: TRBJ1-3; v_gene: TRBV7-2; CDR3aa: CASSRGSTISGNTIYF
j_gene: TRBJ2-7; v_gene: TRBV7-2; CDR3aa: CASSAGQGTGEQYF
j_gene: TRBJ1-2; v_gene: TRBV5-5; CDR3aa: CATESSLTTRGGYTF
j_gene: TRBJ1-1; v_gene: TRBV29-1; CDR3aa: CSVYPTPTAFF
j_gene: TRBJ2-5; v_gene: TRBV11-1; CDR3aa: CASSSRQGPGETQYF
j_gene: TRBJ1-1; v_gene: TRBV11-2; CDR3aa: CASSLSLNTEAFF
j_gene: TRBJ2-5; v_gene: TRBV5-6; CDR3aa: CASSLYPSRETQYF
j_gene: TRBJ2-4; v_gene: TRBV7-8; CDR3aa: CASSPYRVRGNIQYF
j_gene: TRBJ1-2; v_gene: TRBV10-3; CDR3aa: CAITVSGSYGYTF
j_gene: TRBJ2-3; v_gene: TRBV7-2; CDR3aa: CASSWLAGTRTDTQYF
j_gene: TRBJ1-4; v_gene: TRBV4-2; CDR3aa: CASSQDLNEGGGEKLFF
j_gene: TRBJ2-2; v_gene: TRBV7-3; CDR3aa: CASSTPNTGELFF
j_gene: TRBJ2-2; v_gene: TRBV5-6; CDR3aa: CASSLAWGQGTGELFF
j_gene: TRBJ1-1; v_gene: TRBV10-3; CDR3aa: CAISEPRRGTEAFF
j_gene: TRBJ2-7; v_gene: TRBV14; CDR3aa: CASSQFFGAEQYF
j_gene: TRBJ2-7; v_gene: TRBV6-5; CDR3aa: CATFRGERDEQYF
j_gene: TRBJ2-7; v_gene: TRBV10-3; CDR3aa: CAISETATYEQYF
j_gene: TRBJ1-5; v_gene: TRBV7-2; CDR3aa: CASSLGNRGQPQHF
j_gene: TRBJ1-2; v_gene: TRBV21-1; CDR3aa: CASSKMGGQGGGYTF
j_gene: TRBJ1-1; v_gene: TRBV6-5; CDR3aa: CASSGQGAGDIEAFF
j_gene: TRBJ1-5; v_gene: TRBV29-1; CDR3aa: CSVGTASNQPQHF
j_gene: TRBJ1-3; v_gene: TRBV6-5; CDR3aa: CASSFSGSSGNTIYF
j_gene: TRBJ1-3; v_gene: TRBV6-5; CDR3aa: CASSPGGNTIYF
j_gene: TRBJ1-4; v_gene: TRBV19; CDR3aa: CASTWKGGEKLFF
j_gene: TRBJ2-1; v_gene: TRBV19; CDR3aa: CASSPPWAFDNEQFF
j_gene: TRBJ1-2; v_gene: TRBV29-1; CDR3aa: CSVGTAPTPANYGYTF